These T cell receptor beta chains were read from a single sample in a study of T cells after yellow fever vaccination. MiXCR, run by TCRdb on the 5' RACE reads, gives a single entry per CDR3 protein. The table has roughly 170,000 distinct CDR3 sequences, roughly 6.2% seen once; the top ten hold under 3%. The material sequenced was CD4+ T cells sorted from PBMCs, taken on the day of the first yellow fever vaccination. The origin of the receptors is a man in his late teens or twenties who received the YFV17D yellow fever vaccine. Each CDR3 is given with its conserved first and last residue. The D gene is left open where the match is weak. Expanded clones are given a class, and other clones once, few, many or no size at all.

V gene	J gene	clone size	D gene	CDR3 DNA	CDR3 protein
TRBV12-3/TRBV12-4	TRBJ2-1	many	-	TGTGCCAGCAGCGGGACCAGCTCCTACAATGAGCAGTTCTTC	CASSGTSSYNEQFF
TRBV2	TRBJ1-1	few	-	TGTGCCAGCAGTCAAACTACGAACACTGAAGCTTTCTTT	CASSQTTNTEAFF
TRBV12-3/TRBV12-4	TRBJ2-3	few	-	TGTGCCAGCAACCCATCAGGGGCAGATACGCAGTATTTT	CASNPSGADTQYF
TRBV18	TRBJ2-3	many	-	TGTGCCAGCTCACCACCGGGGACGGTCACAGATACGCAGTATTTT	CASSPPGTVTDTQYF
TRBV7-2	TRBJ2-1	few	TRBD2	TGTGCCAGCAGCCGATCTAGCGGGGGGCCCGTCTATGAGCAGTTCTTC	CASSRSSGGPVYEQFF
TRBV7-9	TRBJ1-2	few	-	TGTGCCAGCAGCTTGGGGGCCGTGGCTAACTATGGCTACACCTTC	CASSLGAVANYGYTF
TRBV19	TRBJ2-6	-	-	TGTGCCAGTAGTATCACGGTTCCCAGCTCTGGGGCCAACGTCCTGACTTTC	CASSITVPSSGANVLTF
TRBV2	TRBJ1-5	few	-	TGTGCCAGCAATTACGGGGGCCATCTACAGCCCCAGCATTTT	CASNYGGHLQPQHF
TRBV25-1	TRBJ2-5	few	TRBD1	TGTGCCAGCAGGGGACAGGGGATGGAGACCCAGTACTTC	CASRGQGMETQYF
TRBV5-1	TRBJ2-4	-	TRBD2	TGCGCCAGCAGCTTGGGACTAGCGGGAGTCTTCAAAAACATTCAGTACTTC	CASSLGLAGVFKNIQYF
TRBV7-2	TRBJ2-5	-	TRBD2	TGTGCCAGCAGCCAGAGCGGGGGGGGGATCCAAGAGACCCAGTACTTC	CASSQSGGGIQETQYF
TRBV11-2	TRBJ2-3	-	TRBD2	TGTGCCAGCAGCTCCCATCGACTAGCGGGGGGGCCGACAGATACGCAGTATTTT	CASSSHRLAGGPTDTQYF
TRBV7-3	TRBJ2-3	many	TRBD2	TGTGCCAGCAAAAGGGGTAGCGGGGGGCTTGGAGATACGCAGTATTTT	CASKRGSGGLGDTQYF
TRBV28	TRBJ2-6	many	-	TGTGCCAGCAGTTTATGGGGTACGGCTGGGGCCAACGTCCTGACTTTC	CASSLWGTAGANVLTF
TRBV9	TRBJ2-2	many	-	TGTGCCAGCAGCGTAGGCCCGGGGCCCTCCACCGGGGAGCTGTTTTTT	CASSVGPGPSTGELFF
TRBV7-2	TRBJ2-3	-	-	TGTGCCAGCAGCTTAGGCTTGATTCTAGCAAACCGCACAGATACGCAGTATTTT	CASSLGLILANRTDTQYF
TRBV6-5	TRBJ2-5	few	-	TGTGCCAGCAGTAGTCAAGGATACGTCCGCGGGACCCAGTACTTC	CASSSQGYVRGTQYF
TRBV7-2	TRBJ2-5	many	TRBD2	TGTGCCAGCAGCTCATCATCGGGCGGGGGGGGATCAGAGACCCAGTACTTC	CASSSSSGGGGSETQYF
TRBV2	TRBJ2-3	few	TRBD2	TGTGCCAGCAAAAGACTAGCCTCGCGTTTAGATACGCAGTATTTT	CASKRLASRLDTQYF
TRBV25-1	TRBJ2-3	few	-	TGTGCCAGCAGCGAATCGGAAACGGGCTTAAGCACAGATACGCAGTATTTT	CASSESETGLSTDTQYF
TRBV5-1	TRBJ1-3	many	-	TGCGCCAGCAGCTCGAATTTGGGCATCCCTGGAAACACCATATATTTT	CASSSNLGIPGNTIYF
TRBV28	TRBJ1-5	many	-	TGTGCCAGCAGTTTGGAATTTTTGCCCCAGCATTTT	CASSLEFLPQHF
TRBV7-3	TRBJ1-1	few	-	TGTGCCAGCAGTGTAGAGGAGGTGAACACTGAAGCTTTCTTT	CASSVEEVNTEAFF
TRBV19	TRBJ2-7	-	-	TGTGCCAGTAGTAAAAGCAGGTTTAAGGAGCAGTACTTC	CASSKSRFKEQYF
TRBV20-1	TRBJ2-1	many	TRBD1	TGCAGTGCTGGGGAAGGGACAGGGCGCTACAATGAGCAGTTCTTC	CSAGEGTGRYNEQFF
TRBV5-1	TRBJ2-2	few	-	TGCGCCAGCACTGTTCCTAAGACGGGGACGAACACCGGGGAGCTGTTTTTT	CASTVPKTGTNTGELFF
TRBV7-2	TRBJ2-1	-	TRBD2	TGTGCCAGCCGCCGGGGGGGGGGGCCCATCAATGAGCAGTTCTTC	CASRRGGGPINEQFF
TRBV12-3/TRBV12-4	TRBJ1-1	-	-	TGTGCCAGCAGGCAAAGAAAAGAAAGGGGCACTGAAGCTTTCTTT	CASRQRKERGTEAFF
TRBV6-6	TRBJ2-7	few	-	TGTGCCAGCAGTCAGGCCGGGGACGAGCAGTACTTC	CASSQAGDEQYF
TRBV6-5	TRBJ1-2	-	-	TGTGCCAGCAGCCCACCGGGGCTCGGCTACACCTTC	CASSPPGLGYTF
TRBV6-1	TRBJ2-5	-	-	TGTGCCAGCAGTCCACTACCGGGAAAGCAAGAGACCCAGTACTTC	CASSPLPGKQETQYF
TRBV18	TRBJ1-3	few	-	TGTGCCAGCTCACGTGAGACATCTGGAAACACCATATATTTT	CASSRETSGNTIYF
TRBV6-5	TRBJ1-2	few	TRBD1	TGTGCCAGCAGTGGACAGGGATTCTACACCTTC	CASSGQGFYTF